This record covers a single TCR beta chain. This entry comes from a study of blood T cell repertoires in COVID-19. As for the study in general: Donors in the United States, Italy and Spain gave samples during acute or convalescent COVID-19. Sources were T cells, B-cell-depleted T cells, or PBMCs; the material itself was cDNA or gDNA.

Germline CDR1 reads SNHLY; CDR2 reads FYNNEI. V shed 4 bases and J shed 2 bases, with 12 bases lying between them. The CDR3 is 14 amino acids. In the source study's methods: Estimates of nucleated cell counts were drawn from the amplification of reference gene primers. Generated by immunoSEQ multiplex PCR, the TCRdb table keeps only in-frame clones and is missing some. The D gene and trimming were derived from the DNA, and the V and J assignments and clone size from that table. The sample holds about 480,000 clones, approximately 90% seen once. The sample comprised peripheral blood. The rearrangement joins TRBV2 to TRBJ2-7; weak D call: TRBD2 (7 bases). The source of this sequence is a woman between 25 and 40 years old with acute or convalescent COVID-19. This CDR3 reads CASSGRGQTYEQYF. The DNA of the CDR3 is TGTGCCAGCAGTGGGCGGGGGCAAACCTACGAGCAGTACTTC.